These 11 T cell receptor beta chains were all obtained from the same sample, sequenced in a study of CD8+ T cells in alopecia areata. RNA, once extracted, was reverse transcribed into cDNA for use as the sequencing template. The repertoire was sequenced with immunoSEQ multiplex PCR; TCRdb's copy has only in-frame clones and lacks some. The sample holds 210,000 or so clones, around 66% seen once. This sample's treatment: oral pan-JAK inhibitor, 5-10 mg twice daily. Sequencing used CD4+ T cells sorted from blood, obtained at week 44, from a patient treated with tofacitinib. These TCRs come from a human donor with alopecia areata.

The rearrangement links TRBV29-1 to TRBJ1-5; 8 positions agree with TRBD1. This CDR3 is 13 amino acids long. Germline CDR1 reads SQVTM; CDR2 reads ANQGSEA. With 7 bases clipped from V and 5 bases from J, the junction kept 7 bases outside the gene matches. The CDR3 DNA reads TGCAGCGGTTCGACAGGGGTTGATCAGCCCCAGCATTTT. Its protein product is CSGSTGVDQPQHF.

This clone was counted only a few times. Here the CDR3 reads CSVFRRNQYNEQFF. In DNA, the CDR3 is TGCAGCGTTTTCCGACGAAACCAATACAATGAGCAGTTCTTC. V gene TRBV29-1 combines with J gene TRBJ2-1; D remains ambiguous. The V end was cut by 5 bases, the J end by 4 bases, with 15 bases between. The germline CDR1 and CDR2 sequences are SQVTM and ANQGSEA. The CDR3 runs 14 residues.

This clone was counted between two and nine times. The gene calls are TRBV7-9 and TRBJ1-2; 8 bases align to TRBD1. After removal of 5 bases from V and 2 bases from J, the junction contained 7 bases not matched to a gene. CDR3 size: 15 residues. CDR1 is SEHNR, CDR2 FQNEAQ, per germline (reference sequence). The CDR3 nucleotides are TGTGCCAGCAGCATTGGACAGGGCCGCAACTATGGCTACACCTTC. Its translation is CASSIGQGRNYGYTF. Supplemented by reference TRBV7-9 and TRBJ1-2, the full variable domain reads DTGVSQNPRHKITKRGQNVTFRCDPISEHNRLYWYRQTLGQGPEFLTYFQNEAQLEKSRLLSDRFSAERPKGSFSTLEIQRTEQGDSAMYLCASSIGQGRNYGYTFGSGTRLTVV.

V and J are TRBV30 and TRBJ1-1; no firm D call. The CDR3 consists of 16 residues. CDR1 is GTSNPN and CDR2 is SVGIG in the germline V gene (reference sequence). Trimming left V 7 bases short and J 0 bases short, with 21 bases between. This chain's CDR3 is CASRREPSTMNTEAFF. As DNA, the CDR3 is TGTGCCTCGAGGAGGGAGCCCTCCACCATGAACACTGAAGCTTTCTTT.

This clone showed up just once. The rearrangement uses TRBV9 and TRBJ1-6, with D unresolved. The CDR3 contains 15 residues. With 4 bases removed from V and 5 bases from J, the gap between germline ends came to 13 bases. Germline CDR1 reads SGDLS; CDR2 reads YYNGEE. In DNA, the CDR3 is TGTGCCAGCAGCCCCCCCGGACGAGATAATTCACCCCTCCACTTT. As protein: CASSPPGRDNSPLHF.

The J gene is TRBJ2-1, the V gene TRBV11-3, with 9 bases fitting TRBD1. Germline lookup yields CDR1 SGHNT and CDR2 YENEEA. Losses at the gene ends were 6 bases for V and 6 bases for J; bases not matched to a gene: 9. The CDR3 totals 15 residues. The CDR3 nucleotides read TGTGCCAGCAGTCAACTGGGACAGGGTTTCAATGAGCAGTTCTTC. It specifies CASSQLGQGFNEQFF.

The gene calls are TRBV2 and TRBJ2-7; 9 nucleotides align to TRBD2. The trim removed 4 bases at V and 4 bases at J, leaving 5 bases unmatched. The CDR3 is 14 residues long. Per the germline V gene, CDR1 is SNHLY and CDR2 is FYNNEI. The CDR3 nucleotides are TGTGCCAGCAGTGTCGAGCGGGGGGTGTACGAGCAGTACTTC. It is translated as CASSVERGVYEQYF.

The V and J genes are TRBV30 and TRBJ1-2; 10 bases match TRBD1. Per the germline V gene, CDR1 is GTSNPN and CDR2 is SVGIG (reference sequence). The CDR3 loop spans 15 amino acids. V shed 8 bases and J 0 bases; nucleotides not matched to a gene: 9. In DNA form, the CDR3 reads TGTGCCATGCGGACAGGGGGTCGAGCTAACTATGGCTACACCTTC. Protein: CAMRTGGRANYGYTF.

The V and J genes are TRBV30 and TRBJ1-1, with D possibly being TRBD1 (5 bases). The CDR3 is made up of 12 amino acids. The V end was cut by 4 bases, the J end by 9 bases, with 15 bases between. Looked up from germline, CDR1 is GTSNPN and CDR2 is SVGIG (reference sequence). CDR3 residues: CAWIKSGGQAFF. The CDR3 DNA sequence: TGTGCCTGGATAAAGTCCGGGGGACAAGCTTTCTTT.

The chain recombines TRBV7-2 with TRBJ2-5; D could derive from TRBD1 or TRBD2 (7 bases each). Between the trimmed V and J ends, which lost 1 base and 5 bases, there was a span of 11 bases. This CDR3 spans 14 amino acids. Germline V gene data show CDR1 as SGHTA and CDR2 as FQGNSA. CDR3 residues: CASSLDRGGETQYF. The CDR3 nucleotides are TGTGCCAGCAGCTTAGACAGGGGAGGGGAGACCCAGTACTTC.

The genes are TRBV27 and TRBJ2-5; D is possibly TRBD2 (5 bases). V lost 3 bases to trimming and J lost 5 bases, with 10 bases between them. The germline CDR1 and CDR2 sequences are MNHEY and SMNVEV (reference sequence). This CDR3 is 13 amino acids long. The CDR3 bases are TGTGCCAGCAGTTTCTCGGGGAATGAGACCCAGTACTTC. Its translation is CASSFSGNETQYF.